These T cell receptor beta chains were read from a single sample in a study of T cell therapy after organ transplantation. Using immunoSEQ multiplex PCR, the repertoire was profiled, and TCRdb retains in-frame clones only, with some absent. The sample has around 4,400 clones, 60% to 70% seen once. Their antigens are not known. The sequencing here drew on CD8+ T cells from blood, taken after autologous CMV-specific T cell therapy. The receptors derive from a human patient who had received a solid organ transplant and had CMV disease. Part of the T cells may come from the graft donor. CDR3s leave out the opening cysteine and the closing phenylalanine or tryptophan.

v_call: TRBV6-1
j_call: TRBJ1-5
cdr3_aa: AISELDRAYSNQPQH

v_call: TRBV6-9
j_call: TRBJ1-5
cdr3_aa: ASSYSNNQPQH

v_call: TRBV5-1
j_call: TRBJ1-1
cdr3_aa: ASSAGAGTEAF

v_call: TRBV9
j_call: TRBJ2-3
cdr3_aa: ASSVERGGDTDTQY

v_call: TRBV30
j_call: TRBJ2-3
cdr3_aa: AWSPLLVTDTQY

v_call: TRBV29-1
j_call: TRBJ2-3
cdr3_aa: SVSWEAPPDTQY

v_call: TRBV29-1
j_call: TRBJ2-1
cdr3_aa: SVGASYNEQF

v_call: TRBV7-3
j_call: TRBJ2-1
cdr3_aa: ASSIVGGVSYNEQF

v_call: TRBV7-2
j_call: TRBJ2-5
cdr3_aa: ASSLEPNLGTQY

v_call: TRBV28
j_call: TRBJ2-7
cdr3_aa: ATLGSSGIYEQY

v_call: TRBV5-6
j_call: TRBJ2-1
cdr3_aa: ASSFELAGAHYYNEQF

v_call: TRBV6-4
j_call: TRBJ2-1
cdr3_aa: ASSDSGDLNEQF

v_call: TRBV5-1
j_call: TRBJ2-5
cdr3_aa: ASSFSRDRGETQY

v_call: TRBV5-5
j_call: TRBJ1-5
cdr3_aa: ASSRFGGNNQPQH

v_call: TRBV6-1
j_call: TRBJ1-1
cdr3_aa: ASSEAGGTEAF

v_call: TRBV10-3
j_call: TRBJ2-2
cdr3_aa: AISGPRQTGELF

v_call: TRBV11-2
j_call: TRBJ2-3
cdr3_aa: ASREWGSSTDTQY

v_call: TRBV5-5
j_call: TRBJ2-7
cdr3_aa: ASSLAGSSYEQY

v_call: TRBV7-2
j_call: TRBJ2-5
cdr3_aa: ASSLVSPVETQY

v_call: TRBV11-1
j_call: TRBJ2-1
cdr3_aa: ASSFGSTLDEQF

v_call: TRBV4-3
j_call: TRBJ2-7
cdr3_aa: ASSQDYGGYEQY

v_call: TRBV7-9
j_call: TRBJ2-1
cdr3_aa: ASSDYRDPYNEQF

v_call: TRBV19
j_call: TRBJ2-7
cdr3_aa: ASTGQGGVGEQY

v_call: TRBV14
j_call: TRBJ1-1
cdr3_aa: ASSRLGTEAF

v_call: TRBV19
j_call: TRBJ1-1
cdr3_aa: ASMDRGNTEAF

v_call: TRBV9
j_call: TRBJ1-5
cdr3_aa: ASSVKDSNQPQH

v_call: TRBV4-2
j_call: TRBJ2-1
cdr3_aa: ASSIHERGLLSVQF

v_call: TRBV5-1
j_call: TRBJ1-2
cdr3_aa: ASSGVEGIPFGYT

v_call: TRBV7-2
j_call: TRBJ2-2
cdr3_aa: ASSLEGDSLGQLF

v_call: TRBV7-2
j_call: TRBJ2-7
cdr3_aa: ASSADKRYSSYEQY

v_call: TRBV21-1
j_call: TRBJ2-2
cdr3_aa: ASTGTGGAANTGELF

v_call: TRBV27
j_call: TRBJ2-5
cdr3_aa: ASSLGGTQETQY

v_call: TRBV6-5
j_call: TRBJ2-1
cdr3_aa: ASSYFSTGTEQF

v_call: TRBV7-9
j_call: TRBJ2-5
cdr3_aa: ASSLLGGGIETQY

v_call: TRBV7-8
j_call: TRBJ2-3
cdr3_aa: ASSLAATGGPKDTQY

v_call: TRBV9
j_call: TRBJ2-1
cdr3_aa: ASSGFNRDNEQF

v_call: TRBV6-5
j_call: TRBJ1-2
cdr3_aa: ASSPGTINGYT

v_call: TRBV11-2
j_call: TRBJ2-2
cdr3_aa: ASSSNRRYANTGELF

v_call: TRBV6-5
j_call: TRBJ2-7
cdr3_aa: ASSFGTGGYEQY

v_call: TRBV4-2
j_call: TRBJ1-6
cdr3_aa: ASSQEPGSPLH

v_call: TRBV27
j_call: TRBJ2-7
cdr3_aa: ASSHVPTYEQY

v_call: TRBV7-9
j_call: TRBJ2-3
cdr3_aa: ASSFFQGTDTQY

v_call: TRBV7-6
j_call: TRBJ1-2
cdr3_aa: ASSLSGTGDEWDYGYT

v_call: TRBV28
j_call: TRBJ2-5
cdr3_aa: ASSSRDSFQETQY

v_call: TRBV27
j_call: TRBJ1-2
cdr3_aa: ASSKQGGGYGYT

v_call: TRBV5-6
j_call: TRBJ1-2
cdr3_aa: ASSSLTGDYGYT

v_call: TRBV2
j_call: TRBJ1-1
cdr3_aa: ASMGMNTEAF

v_call: TRBV5-4
j_call: TRBJ1-4
cdr3_aa: ASSQGGTGATNEKLF

v_call: TRBV10-3
j_call: TRBJ2-1
cdr3_aa: AITITGTSGYNEQF

v_call: TRBV6-6
j_call: TRBJ2-1
cdr3_aa: ASTFDREQF

v_call: TRBV10-3
j_call: TRBJ2-6
cdr3_aa: AISDLGQSTSGANVLT

v_call: TRBV4-3
j_call: TRBJ1-4
cdr3_aa: ASSQDGREGYGEKLF

v_call: TRBV11-2
j_call: TRBJ1-2
cdr3_aa: ASSSHRGRHLNYGYT

v_call: TRBV27
j_call: TRBJ1-2
cdr3_aa: ASSSGGILANYGYT

v_call: TRBV5-6
j_call: TRBJ2-5
cdr3_aa: ASSSQNPLTQY

v_call: TRBV7-9
j_call: TRBJ2-1
cdr3_aa: ASSAPGQGTQF

v_call: TRBV7-9
j_call: TRBJ2-2
cdr3_aa: ASSLGVANTGELF

v_call: TRBV7-2
j_call: TRBJ1-4
cdr3_aa: ASSLREGPLPEKLF

v_call: TRBV18
j_call: TRBJ2-1
cdr3_aa: ASSHTAGGAYNEQF